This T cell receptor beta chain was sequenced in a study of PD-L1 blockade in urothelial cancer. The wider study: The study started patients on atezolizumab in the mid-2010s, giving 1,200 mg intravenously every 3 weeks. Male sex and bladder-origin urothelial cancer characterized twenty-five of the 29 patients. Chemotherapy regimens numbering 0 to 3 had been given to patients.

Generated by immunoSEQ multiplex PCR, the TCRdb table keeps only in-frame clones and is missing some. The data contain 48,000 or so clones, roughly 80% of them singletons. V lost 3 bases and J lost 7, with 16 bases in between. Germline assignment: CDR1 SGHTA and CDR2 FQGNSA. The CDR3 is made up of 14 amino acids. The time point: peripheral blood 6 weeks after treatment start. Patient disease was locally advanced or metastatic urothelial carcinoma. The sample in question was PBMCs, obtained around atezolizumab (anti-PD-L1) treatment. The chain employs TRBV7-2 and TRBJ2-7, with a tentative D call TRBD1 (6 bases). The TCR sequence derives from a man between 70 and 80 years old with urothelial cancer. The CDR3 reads CASSLTGSMGEQYF. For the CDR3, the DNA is TGTGCCAGCAGCTTGACAGGCTCTATGGGGGAGCAGTACTTC. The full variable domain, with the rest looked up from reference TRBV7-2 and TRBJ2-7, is GAGVSQSPSNKVTEKGKDVELRCDPISGHTALYWYRQSLGQGLEFLIYFQGNSAPDKSGLPSDRFSAERTGGSVSTLTIQRTQQEDSAVYLCASSLTGSMGEQYFGPGTRLTVT.